Sequencing of this T cell receptor beta chain was carried out in a study of blood T cell repertoires in COVID-19. In the source study's methods: By means of reference gene primer amplification, nucleated cell counts were estimated. The table came from immunoSEQ multiplex PCR; TCRdb's copy has only in-frame clones and leaves some out. Clone size and V and J calls were adopted from that table, with D and trimming inferred from the DNA. This table has around 150,000 clones, 79% appearing once. This CDR3 has 15 residues. Losses at the gene ends were 3 bases for V and 6 bases for J; bases not matched to a gene: 5. Germline CDR1 reads MDHEN; CDR2 reads SYDVKM.

The source of this sequence is a middle-aged man with active or convalescent COVID-19. The chain joins TRBV28 to TRBJ1-5, with TRBD1 identical over 10 bases. Source material: peripheral blood. As DNA, the CDR3 is TGTGCCAGCAGTTTCGACAGGGGGCGAGGTCAGCCCCAGCATTTT. Its protein is CASSFDRGRGQPQHF.